This T cell receptor beta chain was recovered during a study of shared clonotypes between healthy human individuals. Looking at the study overall: Each donor's CD4 naive and CD4 memory cells filled three plates apiece, CD8 naive two, and CD8 memory one.

This clone has only one observation. Other DNA sequences in the sample encode the same CDR3. Germline values: CDR1 SNHLY, CDR2 FYNNEI. With 5 bases removed from V and 5 bases from J, the gap between germline ends came to 5 bases. The CDR3 runs to 11 residues. This table comes from immunoSEQ multiplex PCR, and its TCRdb copy is limited to in-frame clones, with some not included. The table lists about 1.5 million clones, about 98% of them singletons. The TCR comes from a man aged 30 to 39 in good health. Sequencing was done on a sample of naive CD4+ T cells sorted from blood. Described subset: CD45RA+ positively selected. The chain uses TRBV2 and TRBJ2-3; D is ambiguous. CDR3 sequence reads: CASSLGDTQYF. For the CDR3, the DNA is TGTGCCAGCAGTCTAGGAGATACGCAGTATTTT.